Listed below are T cell receptor beta chains from one sample, sequenced in a study of shared clonotypes between healthy human individuals. Assay used: immunoSEQ multiplex PCR; TCRdb lists only in-frame clones, some missing. Among around 1.1 million clones listed, 70% to 80% were seen once. The sample comprised memory CD4+ T cells from PBMCs. The receptors stem from a man younger than 30 in good health. Some clones in this sample may be carry-over from other donors' samples. Each CDR3 is given with its conserved first and last residue. The order of the fields is V gene, clone size, J gene, D gene, CDR3 protein, CDR3 DNA. D genes are given only for firm matches. Some rows mark clone size as missing; the rest say once, few, many or name a class of expanded clone.

V: TRBV6-5; size: few; J: TRBJ1-1; D: -; CDR3: CASLLGVTEAFF; DNA: TGTGCCAGCCTTCTCGGGGTAACTGAAGCTTTCTTT
V: TRBV5-6; size: -; J: TRBJ1-2; D: -; CDR3: CASSLVDRLQYYGYTF; DNA: TGTGCCAGCAGCTTGGTTGATCGACTGCAGTACTATGGCTACACCTTC
V: TRBV9; size: -; J: TRBJ2-7; D: TRBD2; CDR3: CASSADPSGSVYEQYF; DNA: TGTGCCAGCAGCGCCGACCCTAGCGGGAGTGTCTACGAGCAGTACTTC
V: TRBV20-1; size: -; J: TRBJ2-7; D: -; CDR3: CSGLLVYEQYF; DNA: TGCAGTGGACTTCTAGTCTACGAGCAGTACTTC
V: TRBV5-6; size: -; J: TRBJ2-5; D: -; CDR3: CASSLSGSAGTQYF; DNA: TGTGCCAGCAGCTTGAGTGGGTCGGCTGGAACCCAGTACTTC
V: TRBV19; size: -; J: TRBJ1-5; D: -; CDR3: CASSWAGFTNQPQHF; DNA: TGTGCCAGTAGTTGGGCGGGATTTACCAATCAGCCCCAGCATTTT
V: TRBV28; size: -; J: TRBJ2-3; D: -; CDR3: CASSLWGTSTDTQYF; DNA: TGTGCCAGCAGTTTATGGGGCACTAGCACAGATACGCAGTATTTT
V: TRBV18; size: -; J: TRBJ1-1; D: -; CDR3: CASSPQGLGMNTEAFF; DNA: TGTGCCAGCTCGCCACAGGGACTCGGAATGAACACTGAAGCTTTCTTT
V: TRBV7-3; size: -; J: TRBJ2-2; D: -; CDR3: CASSLGAGARDTGELFF; DNA: TGTGCCAGCAGCTTAGGAGCCGGCGCCCGGGACACCGGGGAGCTGTTTTTT
V: TRBV7-2; size: -; J: TRBJ2-7; D: TRBD2; CDR3: CASSFSFGRFSTEQYF; DNA: TGTGCCAGCAGCTTTTCATTCGGGAGGTTCTCTACGGAGCAGTACTTC
V: TRBV28; size: -; J: TRBJ1-3; D: -; CDR3: CASSSSETIYF; DNA: TGTGCCAGCAGTTCCTCCGAGACCATATATTTT
V: TRBV30; size: -; J: TRBJ2-5; D: -; CDR3: CAWSRGGGQETQYF; DNA: TGTGCCTGGAGCAGGGGTGGAGGACAAGAGACCCAGTACTTC
V: TRBV14; size: -; J: TRBJ1-1; D: -; CDR3: CASERYRADTEAFF; DNA: TGTGCCAGTGAACGTTACAGGGCCGACACTGAAGCTTTCTTT
V: TRBV9; size: -; J: TRBJ2-3; D: TRBD1; CDR3: CASSVGTGGSDTQYF; DNA: TGTGCCAGCAGCGTCGGGACAGGGGGTTCAGATACGCAGTATTTT
V: TRBV20-1; size: -; J: TRBJ1-3; D: -; CDR3: CSARGGNTIYF; DNA: TGCAGTGCCCGAGGTGGAAACACCATATATTTT
V: TRBV10-1; size: -; J: TRBJ2-1; D: -; CDR3: CASSEGLTDEQFF; DNA: TGCGCCAGCAGTGAGGGTCTAACCGATGAGCAGTTCTTC
V: TRBV6-1; size: few; J: TRBJ1-1; D: -; CDR3: CATIRDPNTEAFF; DNA: TGTGCCACCATCAGGGACCCGAACACTGAAGCTTTCTTT
V: TRBV7-9; size: few; J: TRBJ2-4; D: -; CDR3: CASSRGAGAKNIQYF; DNA: TGTGCCAGCAGCCGCGGGGCCGGGGCCAAAAACATTCAGTACTTC
V: TRBV19; size: -; J: TRBJ1-1; D: -; CDR3: CASRDEVNTEAFF; DNA: TGTGCCAGCCGGGACGAGGTGAACACTGAAGCTTTCTTT
V: TRBV11-2; size: -; J: TRBJ1-1; D: -; CDR3: CASSWTLAEAFF; DNA: TGTGCCAGCAGTTGGACATTAGCTGAAGCTTTCTTT
V: TRBV6-1; size: once; J: TRBJ2-7; D: TRBD1; CDR3: CASSGLRDSLTRQYF; DNA: TGTGCCAGCAGTGGACTACGGGACAGCCTTACGAGGCAGTACTTC
V: TRBV10-3; size: -; J: TRBJ1-2; D: TRBD1; CDR3: CAISGNRGSSDYGYTF; DNA: TGTGCCATCAGTGGCAACAGGGGCTCAAGTGACTATGGCTACACCTTC
V: TRBV5-8; size: -; J: TRBJ2-7; D: TRBD1; CDR3: CASSAGTGVDYEQYF; DNA: TGTGCCAGCTCCGCCGGGACAGGGGTGGACTACGAGCAGTACTTC
V: TRBV5-4; size: -; J: TRBJ2-3; D: -; CDR3: CASSKSVDTQYF; DNA: TGTGCCAGCAGCAAATCTGTAGATACGCAGTATTTT
V: TRBV6-1; size: -; J: TRBJ1-3; D: -; CDR3: CAASSYSGNTIYF; DNA: TGTGCCGCGTCCAGTTACTCTGGAAACACCATATATTTT
V: TRBV6-5; size: once; J: TRBJ1-5; D: -; CDR3: CASSYSLDSNQPQHF; DNA: TGTGCCAGCAGTTACTCGCTAGATAGCAATCAGCCCCAGCATTTT
V: TRBV5-1; size: -; J: TRBJ1-3; D: -; CDR3: CASSSEGGNTIYF; DNA: TGCGCCAGCAGCTCTGAAGGGGGAAACACCATATATTTT
V: TRBV29-1; size: few; J: TRBJ1-1; D: TRBD1; CDR3: CSVFSDRVTEAFF; DNA: TGCAGCGTTTTCTCGGACAGGGTGACTGAAGCTTTCTTT
V: TRBV29-1; size: -; J: TRBJ1-5; D: -; CDR3: CSVGEGAGNQPQHF; DNA: TGCAGCGTTGGGGAAGGGGCCGGCAATCAGCCCCAGCATTTT
V: TRBV20-1; size: -; J: TRBJ2-7; D: -; CDR3: CSASGAYEQYF; DNA: TGCAGTGCTAGTGGCGCCTACGAGCAGTACTTC
V: TRBV30; size: -; J: TRBJ2-7; D: -; CDR3: CAWTGQGLTYEQYF; DNA: TGTGCCTGGACAGGTCAGGGCCTGACCTACGAGCAGTACTTC
V: TRBV5-1; size: -; J: TRBJ2-2; D: TRBD1; CDR3: CASSATGTVSTGELFF; DNA: TGCGCCAGCAGCGCCACCGGGACAGTTAGCACCGGGGAGCTGTTTTTT
V: TRBV5-6; size: -; J: TRBJ1-4; D: -; CDR3: CASSFTGNEKLFF; DNA: TGTGCCAGCAGCTTTACAGGGAACGAAAAACTGTTTTTT
V: TRBV18; size: -; J: TRBJ2-7; D: -; CDR3: CASSPSHGRTGQYF; DNA: TGTGCCAGCTCACCATCACACGGCCGTACAGGACAGTACTTC
V: TRBV7-8; size: few; J: TRBJ1-1; D: -; CDR3: CASSLQGGITEAFF; DNA: TGTGCCAGCAGCTTACAGGGAGGTATCACTGAAGCTTTCTTT
V: TRBV6-1; size: -; J: TRBJ2-7; D: TRBD1; CDR3: CASRAGTGNSYEQYF; DNA: TGTGCCAGCAGGGCCGGGACAGGAAACTCCTACGAGCAGTACTTC
V: TRBV6-5; size: -; J: TRBJ1-3; D: -; CDR3: CASSYSLVGGENTIYF; DNA: TGTGCCAGCAGTTACTCGTTAGTCGGGGGGGAAAACACCATATATTTT
V: TRBV5-4; size: few; J: TRBJ2-2; D: TRBD1; CDR3: CASSLDRGIGELFF; DNA: TGTGCCAGCAGCTTGGACAGGGGGATCGGGGAGCTGTTTTTT
V: TRBV7-9; size: -; J: TRBJ2-3; D: TRBD2; CDR3: CASSPNNLAGTDTQYF; DNA: TGTGCCAGCAGCCCAAACAACCTAGCGGGCACAGATACGCAGTATTTT
V: TRBV19; size: -; J: TRBJ1-1; D: -; CDR3: CASSIERGSKAFF; DNA: TGTGCCAGTAGTATCGAGAGGGGCTCCAAGGCTTTCTTT